One sample yielded the 30 T cell receptor beta chains listed below, sequenced in a study of T cell responses to AZD1222 COVID-19 vaccine. The method was immunoSEQ multiplex PCR; TCRdb's version includes in-frame clones alone and lacks a portion of them. The sample lists under 200,000 clones; 85% to 95% were seen once. This specimen consisted of peripheral blood, obtained on day 0 of AZD1222 vaccination. The receptor set was obtained from an adult in good health.

V usage is TRBV6-5 and J usage is TRBJ1-2; 10 bases map to TRBD1. This CDR3 comprises 14 residues. The V segment lost 1 base and the J segment 8 bases; nucleotides outside the gene matches: 4. CDR1 is MNHEY and CDR2 is SVGAGI in the germline V gene. The CDR3 sequence: CASSYFGTGVGYTF. The CDR3 DNA is TGTGCCAGCAGTTACTTCGGGACAGGGGTGGGCTACACCTTC.

This sequence joins TRBV6-6 and TRBJ2-3; a weak D match, TRBD1 (6 bases). Looked up from germline, CDR1 is MNHNY and CDR2 is SVGAGI (reference sequence). The CDR3 has 16 amino acids. V lost 4 bases to trimming and J lost 3 bases, with 17 bases between them. The DNA for the CDR3 is TGTGCCAGCAGTTTCCGTGTGGGGGCTGGGACAGATACGCAGTATTTT. Translation: CASSFRVGAGTDTQYF.

With regard to this clone: Distinct nucleotide sequences in the sample also encode this CDR3. The chain links TRBV6-1 to TRBJ1-2; no reliable D call. The V gene lost 3 bases and the J gene lost 5 bases, with 10 bases spanning the gap. This CDR3 region has 13 residues. The germline gives CDR1 MNHNS, CDR2 SASEGT. This CDR3 is CASSEVSLYGYTF. In DNA, the CDR3 is TGTGCCAGCAGTGAGGTCAGTCTTTATGGCTACACCTTC.

This sequence joins TRBV18 and TRBJ1-4, with D perhaps TRBD1 (6 bases). V was clipped by 3 bases and J by 7 bases, with 18 bases between them. Germline V CDR1 and CDR2: KGHSH, LQKENI. The CDR3 loop spans 16 amino acids. The CDR3 spells CASSPGAGGSGEKLFF. CDR3 DNA sequence: TGTGCCAGCTCACCGGGGGCAGGAGGCTCGGGTGAAAAACTGTTTTTT.

This chain connects TRBV7-9 to TRBJ1-3; perhaps TRBD1 as D (5 bases). V was pared by 4 bases and J by 9 bases, with 22 bases between. Germline CDR1 reads SEHNR; CDR2 reads FQNEAQ (reference sequence). CDR3 size: 16 residues. The CDR3: CASSSVVGDEGFTIYF. CDR3 nucleotides: TGTGCCAGCAGCTCCGTCGTTGGGGACGAAGGGTTCACCATATATTTT.

The rearrangement links TRBV9 to TRBJ2-5; D may correspond to TRBD1 or TRBD2 (6 bases each). From germline, CDR1 is SGDLS and CDR2 YYNGEE. The CDR3 spans 14 residues. V was trimmed by 6 bases and J by 0 bases, leaving 12 bases between them. CDR3 protein: CASTRGRDQETQYF. The CDR3 DNA reads TGTGCCAGCACCCGGGGGCGGGACCAAGAGACCCAGTACTTC.

This rearrangement joins TRBV4-1 to TRBJ2-3; 8 bases line up with TRBD2. V shed 4 bases, J shed 1 base, and the junction held 4 bases outside the gene matches. CDR1 MGHRA and CDR2 YSYEKL come from the germline V gene. The length of the CDR3 is 15 residues. Written as DNA, the CDR3 is TGCGCCAGCAGCCCCCAGACTAGCGGCACAGATACGCAGTATTTT. This translates into CASSPQTSGTDTQYF.

This rearrangement joins TRBV14 to TRBJ2-3; 7 nucleotides agree with TRBD1. The germline V gene encodes CDR1 SGHDN and CDR2 FVKESK. With V trimmed by 1 base and J by 2 bases, 9 bases remained unmatched. The CDR3 spans 17 residues. CDR3 amino acids: CASSQVRDRVVTDTQYF. The CDR3 region has the DNA TGTGCCAGCAGCCAAGTGAGAGACAGGGTGGTCACAGATACGCAGTATTTT.

This chain connects TRBV19 to TRBJ1-1, with unresolved D. This CDR3 region has 13 residues. CDR1 is LNHDA and CDR2 is SQIVND in the germline V gene (reference sequence). Trimming left V 6 bases short and J 4 bases short, with 12 bases between. In DNA, the CDR3 is TGTGCCAGTAGCTCGCCGGGCTCCACTGAAGCTTTCTTT. Its protein product is CASSSPGSTEAFF.

The chain uses TRBV10-3 and TRBJ1-1; no clear D gene. The ends were cut back, 3 bases at V and 6 bases at J, with 17 bases in the middle. Per germline, CDR1 ENHRY and CDR2 SYGVKD. CDR3 size: 15 residues. CDR3 in DNA: TGTGCCATCAGTGACCCCCTCAGAGGGTTCCCTGAAGCTTTCTTT. This gives the protein CAISDPLRGFPEAFF.

The chain employs TRBV28 and TRBJ1-1; D is perhaps TRBD1 (5 bases). CDR3 size: 14 residues. Trimming cost V 5 bases and J 3 bases, with 13 bases left between them. Germline-derived CDR1 and CDR2 are MDHEN and SYDVKM. CDR3 sequence: CASSPVRGHTEAFF. DNA for the CDR3: TGTGCCAGCAGTCCGGTACGGGGACACACTGAAGCTTTCTTT. Together with reference TRBV28 and TRBJ1-1, the CDR3 gives the full variable domain: DVKVTQSSRYLVKRTGEKVFLECVQDMDHENMFWYRQDPGLGLRLIYFSYDVKMKEKGDIPEGYSVSREKKERFSLILESASTNQTSMYLCASSPVRGHTEAFFGQGTRLTVV.

About this clone: The junction shows a germline mismatch at one end, possibly a read error. This sequence joins TRBV7-7 and TRBJ2-5; TRBD2 matches 9 bases. The CDR3 loop spans 15 amino acids. Looked up from germline, CDR1 is SSHAT and CDR2 is FNYEAQ (reference sequence). The CDR3 loop is CASSFSLAGQETQYF. CDR3 sequence (DNA): TGTGCTAGCAGCTTCTCTCTAGCGGGACAAGAGACCCAGTACTTC.

The gene calls are TRBV3-1 (or the pseudogene TRBV3-2) and TRBJ2-5, with 10 bases that match TRBD2. The CDR3 covers 16 residues. Trimming at V came to 2 bases and at J to 5 bases, leaving 8 bases not matched to a gene. Per germline, CDR1 LGHDT and CDR2 YNNKEL (reference sequence). The CDR3 DNA follows: TGTGCCAGCAGCCAAAACCTAGCGGGAGTAGGGGAGACCCAGTACTTC. Protein sequence: CASSQNLAGVGETQYF.

This clone has just one count. This chain connects TRBV28 to TRBJ2-1; D unclear. This CDR3 contains 13 residues. Germline V gene sequence: CDR1 MDHEN, CDR2 SYDVKM. V lost 2 bases, J lost 3 bases, and 5 bases lay in between. The CDR3 sequence is CASSLRVYNEQFF. Written as DNA, the CDR3 is TGTGCCAGCAGTTTAAGGGTCTACAATGAGCAGTTCTTC.

To note about this clone: Other DNA sequences of this sample code for an identical CDR3. The rearrangement links TRBV7-9 to TRBJ2-3; TRBD2 might be the D (6 bases). CDR1 is SEHNR and CDR2 is FQNEAQ in the germline V gene (reference sequence). Trimming stripped 1 base from V and 3 bases from J, with 11 bases between. The CDR3 is 15 amino acids. CDR3 sequence: CASSLVTGATDTQYF. The CDR3 DNA sequence: TGTGCCAGCAGCTTAGTTACGGGAGCAACAGATACGCAGTATTTT.

The chain links TRBV19 to TRBJ2-2; 13 bases map to TRBD2. V gave up 5 bases and J gave up 6 bases; unmatched junction bases: 3. The germline V gene encodes CDR1 LNHDA and CDR2 SQIVND (reference sequence). The CDR3 spans 15 residues. This CDR3 is CASSLLAGGAGELFF. In DNA, the CDR3 is TGTGCCAGTAGTCTACTAGCGGGGGGGGCCGGGGAGCTGTTTTTT. The full variable domain, in which reference TRBV19 and TRBJ2-2 provide the parts outside the CDR3, is DGGITQSPKYLFRKEGQNVTLSCEQNLNHDAMYWYRQDPGQGLRLIYYSQIVNDFQKGDIAEGYSVSREKKESFPLTVTSAQKNPTAFYLCASSLLAGGAGELFFGEGSRLTVL.

The V gene is TRBV28, the J gene TRBJ1-4; 8 bases line up with TRBD1. After removal of 4 bases from V and 5 bases from J, the junction contained 12 bases not matched to a gene. This CDR3 contains 17 residues. CDR1 and CDR2 from the germline V gene are MDHEN and SYDVKM. CDR3 nucleotide sequence: TGTGCCAGCAGTTCCCCCCGGGGACAGGCGATAAATGAAAAACTGTTTTTT. Protein sequence: CASSSPRGQAINEKLFF.

This clone was observed a single time. The V gene is TRBV28, the J gene TRBJ2-5; D is uncertain. CDR3 length: 11 residues. Germline V gene sequence: CDR1 MDHEN, CDR2 SYDVKM. V dropped 6 bases and J dropped 2 bases, with 4 bases sitting between them. In DNA form, the CDR3 reads TGTGCCAGCAGCGGGCAAGAGACCCAGTACTTC. Translating it yields CASSGQETQYF.

The chain uses TRBV7-8 and TRBJ2-7; D is uncertain. This CDR3 is 14 amino acids long. V lost 5 bases and J lost 1, with 12 bases in between. Germline V gives CDR1 SGHVS, CDR2 FQNEAQ. The CDR3 bases are TGTGCCAGCAGCCTCACGGACGGATCCTACGAGCAGTACTTC. Amino acids: CASSLTDGSYEQYF. The variable domain in full, with the rest retrieved from reference TRBV7-8 and TRBJ2-7, is GAGVSQSPRYKVAKRGQDVALRCDPISGHVSLFWYQQALGQGPEFLTYFQNEAQLDKSGLPSDRFFAERPEGSVSTLKIQRTQQEDSAVYLCASSLTDGSYEQYFGPGTRLTVT.

The chain has TRBV4-3 and TRBJ2-3, with D perhaps TRBD2 (7 bases). This CDR3 spans 17 amino acids. With 0 bases removed from V and 3 bases from J, the gap between germline ends came to 16 bases. The germline V gene encodes CDR1 LGHNA and CDR2 YSLEER. CDR3 in DNA: TGCGCCAGCAGCCAAGATCGCGGGGGCCTGACGACAGATACGCAGTATTTT. Its translation is CASSQDRGGLTTDTQYF.

The V gene is TRBV18, the J gene TRBJ2-1, with 11 positions matching TRBD2. Per the germline V gene, CDR1 is KGHSH and CDR2 is LQKENI. V was pared by 2 bases and J by 8 bases, with 14 bases of the junction left unmatched. There are 18 residues in the CDR3. This CDR3 is CASSPVLAGDLRSDEQFF. The CDR3 DNA is TGTGCCAGCTCACCAGTACTAGCGGGAGATTTACGTAGCGATGAGCAGTTCTTC.

The chain combines TRBV7-2 with TRBJ1-5, with 7 bases identical to TRBD1. Per germline, CDR1 SGHTA and CDR2 FQGNSA. V was clipped by 5 bases and J by 4 bases; unmatched bases: 5. The CDR3 runs to 14 residues. CDR3 in DNA: TGTGCCAGCAGCGCGGACAGGACGAATCAGCCCCAGCATTTT. Amino acid sequence: CASSADRTNQPQHF.

The chain uses TRBV6-5 and TRBJ1-3; D is uncertain. V was shortened by 2 bases and J by 0 bases, with 8 bases between the two germline ends. The CDR3 contains 15 residues. Germline V gene lookup returns CDR1 MNHEY and CDR2 SVGAGI. The DNA of the CDR3 is TGTGCCAGCAGTTACGACACAGCCTCTGGAAACACCATATATTTT. It translates to CASSYDTASGNTIYF.

This clone appeared once. V usage is TRBV5-1 and J usage is TRBJ2-4; D is unclear. This CDR3 has 14 residues. Germline V gene data show CDR1 as SGHRS and CDR2 as YFSETQ. Trimming cost V 3 bases and J 9 bases, with 16 bases left between them. The CDR3 DNA reads TGCGCCAGCAGCTCGCTTCCCGGCGTTAGCATTCAGTACTTC. It yields the protein CASSSLPGVSIQYF.

The CDR3 reads CASTPYSSYEQYF. The CDR3 region has the DNA TGCGCCAGCACGCCGTACAGCTCCTACGAGCAGTACTTC. The V call is TRBV5-1, the J call TRBJ2-7; D unresolved. Per germline, CDR1 SGHRS and CDR2 YFSETQ. Deletions cut 6 bases from V and 0 bases from J, with 10 bases between. The CDR3 length is 13 residues.

The genes are TRBV5-1 and TRBJ2-7; D might be TRBD1 (6 bases). CDR3 size: 13 residues. V lost 8 bases, J lost 5 bases, and 17 bases lay in between. CDR1 and CDR2 (germline): SGHRS, YFSETQ. CDR3 amino acids: CASTARGPHEQYF. The CDR3 DNA follows: TGCGCCAGTACAGCCAGGGGACCGCACGAGCAGTACTTC. Full variable domain (rest looked up from reference TRBV5-1 and TRBJ2-7): KAGVTQTPRYLIKTRGQQVTLSCSPISGHRSVSWYQQTPGQGLQFLFEYFSETQRNKGNFPGRFSGRQFSNSRSEMNVSTLELGDSALYLCASTARGPHEQYFGPGTRLTVT.

CDR3 DNA: TGTGCCAGCAGTGTCGGGACTGCTTACGAGCAGTACTTC. The encoded protein is CASSVGTAYEQYF. J is TRBJ2-7 and V is TRBV27; D is possibly TRBD2 (6 bases). From germline, CDR1 is MNHEY and CDR2 SMNVEV (reference sequence). Trimming pared 5 bases from V and 4 bases from J, leaving 12 bases between. The CDR3 is 13 amino acids.

The CDR3 DNA is TGTGCCAGCAGCCCCCGGACAGGGAGGTTACCCGATTATGGCTACACCTTC. Translation gives CASSPRTGRLPDYGYTF. The chain couples TRBV5-6 to TRBJ1-2; 8 nucleotides align to TRBD1. V lost 4 bases to trimming and J lost 5 bases; unmatched junction nucleotides: 16. CDR1 is SGHDT and CDR2 is YYEEEE in the germline V gene. The CDR3 is made up of 17 amino acids. Full variable domain (missing parts from reference TRBV5-6 and TRBJ1-2): DAGVTQSPTHLIKTRGQQVTLRCSPKSGHDTVSWYQQALGQGPQFIFQYYEEEERQRGNFPDRFSGHQFPNYSSELNVNALLLGDSALYLCASSPRTGRLPDYGYTFGSGTRLTVV.

V usage is TRBV15 and J usage is TRBJ1-4; D perhaps matches TRBD1 (6 bases). Germline CDR1 and CDR2: LNHNV and YYDKDF (reference sequence). Trimming cost V 8 bases and J 5 bases, with 18 bases left between them. The CDR3 totals 15 residues. CDR3 sequence reads: CATASDSTGNEKLFF. The CDR3 DNA is TGTGCCACCGCCTCTGATTCGACAGGAAATGAAAAACTGTTTTTT.

This clone was counted a single time. The V and J genes are TRBV5-1 and TRBJ2-7; no reliable D call. The germline CDR1 and CDR2 sequences are SGHRS and YFSETQ. V lost 4 bases, J lost 6 bases, and 14 bases lay in between. This CDR3 has 13 residues. CDR3 residues: CASSPDPFGEQYF. Here the CDR3 DNA reads TGCGCCAGCAGCCCGGACCCCTTTGGCGAGCAGTACTTC. Full variable domain (outside the CDR3, taken from reference TRBV5-1 and TRBJ2-7): KAGVTQTPRYLIKTRGQQVTLSCSPISGHRSVSWYQQTPGQGLQFLFEYFSETQRNKGNFPGRFSGRQFSNSRSEMNVSTLELGDSALYLCASSPDPFGEQYFGPGTRLTVT.